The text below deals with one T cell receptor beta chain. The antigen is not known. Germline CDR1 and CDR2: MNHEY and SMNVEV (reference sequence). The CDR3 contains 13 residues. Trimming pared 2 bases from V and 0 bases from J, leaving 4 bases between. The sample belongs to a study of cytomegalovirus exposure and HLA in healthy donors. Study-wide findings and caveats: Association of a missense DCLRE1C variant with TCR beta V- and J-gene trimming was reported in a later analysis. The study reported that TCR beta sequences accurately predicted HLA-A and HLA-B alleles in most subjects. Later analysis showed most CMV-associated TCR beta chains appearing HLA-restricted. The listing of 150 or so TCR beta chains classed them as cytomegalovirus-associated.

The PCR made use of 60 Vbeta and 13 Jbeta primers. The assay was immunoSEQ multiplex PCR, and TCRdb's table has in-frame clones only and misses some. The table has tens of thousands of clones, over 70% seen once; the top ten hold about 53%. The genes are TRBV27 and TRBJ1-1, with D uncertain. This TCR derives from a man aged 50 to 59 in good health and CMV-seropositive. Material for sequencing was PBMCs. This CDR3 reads CASSLEMNTEAFF. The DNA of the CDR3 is TGTGCCAGCAGTTTAGAGATGAACACTGAAGCTTTCTTT.